This record concerns one T cell receptor beta chain sequence. PCR was performed using 60 Vbeta and 13 Jbeta primers. Sequencing was performed with immunoSEQ multiplex PCR; in TCRdb, only in-frame clones are kept and a portion is missing. The sample shows about 98,000 clones, roughly 76% of them seen only once. The germline CDR1 and CDR2 sequences are MNHEY and SVGAGI. V lost 5 bases to trimming and J lost 5 bases, with 11 bases between them. This CDR3 contains 13 residues. This sample is part of a study of cytomegalovirus exposure and HLA in healthy donors. The sequencing sample was made of PBMCs. This clonotype was sampled from a human donor in good health. This rearrangement joins TRBV6-5 to TRBJ2-3; the D gene is possibly TRBD1 (6 bases). DNA for the CDR3: TGTGCCAGCAGTAGGGGGATTGAAGATACGCAGTATTTT. It encodes CASSRGIEDTQYF.